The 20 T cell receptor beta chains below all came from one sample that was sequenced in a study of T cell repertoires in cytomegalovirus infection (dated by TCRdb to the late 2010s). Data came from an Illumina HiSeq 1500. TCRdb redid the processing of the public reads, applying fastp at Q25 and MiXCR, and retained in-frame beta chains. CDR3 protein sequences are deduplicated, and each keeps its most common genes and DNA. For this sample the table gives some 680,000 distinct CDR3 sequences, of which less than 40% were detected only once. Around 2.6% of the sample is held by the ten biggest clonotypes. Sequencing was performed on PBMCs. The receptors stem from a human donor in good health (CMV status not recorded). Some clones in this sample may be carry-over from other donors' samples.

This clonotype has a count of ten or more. This chain's CDR3 is CASSLAAALLAGSYYEQYF. The CDR3 coding sequence is TGTGCCAGCAGCTTAGCCGCCGCCCTGTTAGCGGGAAGCTATTACGAGCAGTACTTC. The chain employs TRBV7-8 and TRBJ2-7; TRBD2 matches 8 bases. The CDR3 runs to 19 residues. The junction had 17 bases not matched to a gene; V was cut back by 0 bases and J by 4 bases. CDR1 and CDR2 from the germline V gene are SGHVS and FQNEAQ.

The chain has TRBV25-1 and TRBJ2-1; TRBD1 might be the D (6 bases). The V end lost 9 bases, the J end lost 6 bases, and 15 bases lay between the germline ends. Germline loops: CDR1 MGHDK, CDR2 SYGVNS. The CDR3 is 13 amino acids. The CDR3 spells CASLPGHANEQFF. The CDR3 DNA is TGTGCCAGTCTCCCGGGACACGCCAATGAGCAGTTCTTC.

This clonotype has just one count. CDR3 in DNA: TGCGCCAGCAGCTTGGCCCCAGGGGGCGATAATTCACCCCTCCACTTT. Translating gives CASSLAPGGDNSPLHF. The chain uses TRBV5-1 and TRBJ1-6, with 8 bases aligning to TRBD1. The length of the CDR3 is 16 residues. Trimming at V came to 0 bases and at J to 5 bases, leaving 4 bases not matched to a gene. Germline loops: CDR1 SGHRS, CDR2 YFSETQ.

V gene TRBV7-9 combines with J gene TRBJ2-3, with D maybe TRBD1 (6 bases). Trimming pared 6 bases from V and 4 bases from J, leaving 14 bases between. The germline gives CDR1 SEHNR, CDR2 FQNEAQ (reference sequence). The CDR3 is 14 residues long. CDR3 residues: CASRPTGIADTQYF. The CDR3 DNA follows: TGTGCCAGCAGGCCAACAGGGATCGCAGATACGCAGTATTTT.

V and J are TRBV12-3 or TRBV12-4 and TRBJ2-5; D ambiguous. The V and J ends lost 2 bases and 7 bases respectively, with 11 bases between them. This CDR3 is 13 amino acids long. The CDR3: CASSLYSPGTQYF. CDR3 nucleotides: TGTGCCAGCAGTTTATACAGCCCTGGGACCCAGTACTTC.

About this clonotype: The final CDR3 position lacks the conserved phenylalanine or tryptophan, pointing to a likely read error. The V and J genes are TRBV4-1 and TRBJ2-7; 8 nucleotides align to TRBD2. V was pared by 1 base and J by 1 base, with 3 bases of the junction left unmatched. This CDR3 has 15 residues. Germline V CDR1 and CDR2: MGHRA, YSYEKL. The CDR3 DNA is TGCGCCAGCAGCCAAGGGGCTAGCGGGTCCTACGAGCAGTACTCC. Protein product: CASSQGASGSYEQYS.

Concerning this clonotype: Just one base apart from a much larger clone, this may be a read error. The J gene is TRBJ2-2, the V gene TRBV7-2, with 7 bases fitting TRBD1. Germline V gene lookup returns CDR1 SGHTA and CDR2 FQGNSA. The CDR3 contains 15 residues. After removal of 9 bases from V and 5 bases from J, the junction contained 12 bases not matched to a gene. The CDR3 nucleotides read TGTGCCAGAAGCCGAGACAGGGACCTGACCGGGGAGCTGTTTTTT. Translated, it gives CARSRDRDLTGELFF.

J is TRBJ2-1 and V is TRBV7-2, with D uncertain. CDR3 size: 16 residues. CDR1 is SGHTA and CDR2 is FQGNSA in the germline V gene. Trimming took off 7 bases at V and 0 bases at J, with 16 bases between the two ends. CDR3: CASTLSGGSSYNEQFF. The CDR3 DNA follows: TGTGCCAGCACCCTAAGTGGCGGAAGCTCCTACAATGAGCAGTTCTTC.

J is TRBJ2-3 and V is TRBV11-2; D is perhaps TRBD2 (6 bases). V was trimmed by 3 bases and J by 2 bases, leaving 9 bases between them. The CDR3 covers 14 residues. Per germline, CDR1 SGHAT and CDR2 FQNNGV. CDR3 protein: CASSFSGDTDTQYF. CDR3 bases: TGTGCCAGCAGCTTCTCGGGGGACACAGATACGCAGTATTTT. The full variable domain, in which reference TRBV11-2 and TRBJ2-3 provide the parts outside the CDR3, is EAGVAQSPRYKIIEKRQSVAFWCNPISGHATLYWYQQILGQGPKLLIQFQNNGVVDDSQLPKDRFSAERLKGVDSTLKIQPAKLEDSAVYLCASSFSGDTDTQYFGPGTRLTVL.

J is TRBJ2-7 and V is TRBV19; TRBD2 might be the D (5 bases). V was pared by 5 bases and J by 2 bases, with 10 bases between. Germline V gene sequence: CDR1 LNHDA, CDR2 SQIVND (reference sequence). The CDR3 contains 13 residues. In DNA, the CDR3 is TGTGCCAGTAGTCCGGGAATAGCCTACGAGCAGTACTTC. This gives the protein CASSPGIAYEQYF.

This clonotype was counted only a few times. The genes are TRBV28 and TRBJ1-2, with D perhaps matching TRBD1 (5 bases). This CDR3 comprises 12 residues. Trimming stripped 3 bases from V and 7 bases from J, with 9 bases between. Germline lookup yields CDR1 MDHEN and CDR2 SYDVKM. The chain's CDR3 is CASSFRDRGYTF. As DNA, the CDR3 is TGTGCCAGCAGTTTCCGGGACCGTGGCTACACCTTC.

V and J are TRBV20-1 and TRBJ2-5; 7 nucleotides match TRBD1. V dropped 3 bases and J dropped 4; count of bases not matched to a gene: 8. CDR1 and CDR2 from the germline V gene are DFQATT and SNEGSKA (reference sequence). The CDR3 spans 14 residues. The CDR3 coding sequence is TGCAGTGCTAGTGAGGGACAGTGGGGAGAGACCCAGTACTTC. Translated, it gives CSASEGQWGETQYF.

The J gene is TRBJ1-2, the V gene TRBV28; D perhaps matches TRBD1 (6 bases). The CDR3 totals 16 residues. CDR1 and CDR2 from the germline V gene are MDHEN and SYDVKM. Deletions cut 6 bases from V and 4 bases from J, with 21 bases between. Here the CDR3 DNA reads TGTGCCAGCAGAACAAATAACAGGGTTGATAGCTATGGCTACACCTTC. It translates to CASRTNNRVDSYGYTF.

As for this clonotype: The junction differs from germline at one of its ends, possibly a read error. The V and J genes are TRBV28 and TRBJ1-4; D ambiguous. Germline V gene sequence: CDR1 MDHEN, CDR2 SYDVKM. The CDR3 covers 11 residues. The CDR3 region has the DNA TGTGCCAGCAGGTCTAATGAAAAACTCTTATTT. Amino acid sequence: CASRSNEKLLF.

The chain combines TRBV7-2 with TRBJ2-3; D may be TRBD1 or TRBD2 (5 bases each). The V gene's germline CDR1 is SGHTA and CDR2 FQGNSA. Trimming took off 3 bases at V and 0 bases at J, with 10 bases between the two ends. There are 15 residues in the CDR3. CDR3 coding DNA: TGTGCCAGCAGCTTTCTGGGACGCAGCACAGATACGCAGTATTTT. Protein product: CASSFLGRSTDTQYF.

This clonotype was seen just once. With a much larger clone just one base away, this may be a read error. This chain's CDR3 is CASSRADRGGNTIDF. The CDR3 DNA sequence: TGTGCCAGCAGCCGTGCCGACAGGGGGGGAAACACCATAGATTTT. The chain carries TRBV11-2 and TRBJ1-3, with 9 bases that match TRBD1. This CDR3 is built from 15 residues. Germline V gene sequence: CDR1 SGHAT, CDR2 FQNNGV. Supplemented by reference TRBV11-2 and TRBJ1-3, the full variable domain reads EAGVAQSPRYKIIEKRQSVAFWCNPISGHATLYWYQQILGQGPKLLIQFQNNGVVDDSQLPKDRFSAERLKGVDSTLKIQPAKLEDSAVYLCASSRADRGGNTIDFGEGSWLTVV.

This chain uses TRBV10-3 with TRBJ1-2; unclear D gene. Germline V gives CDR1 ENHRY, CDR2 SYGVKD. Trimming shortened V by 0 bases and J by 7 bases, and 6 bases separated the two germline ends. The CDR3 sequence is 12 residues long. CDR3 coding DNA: TGTGCCATCAGTGAGTCGGTGGGTGGCTACACCTTC. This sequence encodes CAISESVGGYTF.

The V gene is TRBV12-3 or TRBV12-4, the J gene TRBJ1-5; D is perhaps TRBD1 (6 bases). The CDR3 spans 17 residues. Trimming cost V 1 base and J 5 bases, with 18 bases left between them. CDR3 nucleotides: TGTGCCAGCAGTTTAGGGGGGGGGGACATGAGGGATCAGCCCCAGCATTTT. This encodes CASSLGGGDMRDQPQHF.

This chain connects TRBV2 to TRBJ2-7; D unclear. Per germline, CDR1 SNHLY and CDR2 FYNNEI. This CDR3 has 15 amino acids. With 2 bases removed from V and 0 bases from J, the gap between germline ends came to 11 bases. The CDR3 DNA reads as TGTGCCAGCAGTGAATGGGTTGCCTACTCCTACGAGCAGTACTTC. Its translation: CASSEWVAYSYEQYF.

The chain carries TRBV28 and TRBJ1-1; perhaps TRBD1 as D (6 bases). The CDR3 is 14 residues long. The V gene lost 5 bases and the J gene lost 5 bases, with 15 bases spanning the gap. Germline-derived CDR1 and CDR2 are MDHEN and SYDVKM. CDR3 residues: CASSPKTGRTEAFF. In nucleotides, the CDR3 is TGTGCCAGCAGTCCCAAAACAGGGCGTACTGAAGCTTTCTTT.